This T cell receptor (beta chain) is from a study of T cell repertoires in cytomegalovirus infection. At the level of the study: Use of recently identified HLA-C-restricted and well-studied HLA-B-restricted CMV epitopes was part of the study.

Trimming stripped 5 bases from V and 3 bases from J, with 12 bases between. This CDR3 is built from 14 residues. Germline CDR1 and CDR2: SEHNR and FQNEAQ (reference sequence). Note on this clonotype: What it binds is not known.

Overall study results and limits: Ex vivo, HLA-C-restricted CMV-specific TCR beta clonotypes prevailed over the rest of the response.

TCRdb called the reads again in MiXCR, with one record for every CDR3 protein. The repertoire consists of around 750,000 distinct CDR3 sequences, with around a third occurring once and the leading ten covering 12%. This chain uses TRBV7-9 with TRBJ2-3, with unresolved D. This TCR was sampled from a human donor in good health (CMV status not recorded). Some clones in this sample may be carry-over from other donors' samples. The sample was cultured CD8+ T cells from PBMCs, taken from culture after CMV antigen stimulation. The CDR3 is CASSLPGFTDTQYF. In DNA form, the CDR3 reads TGTGCCAGCAGCCTTCCCGGGTTTACAGATACGCAGTATTTT.